This record concerns one T cell receptor (beta chain) sequence. The CDR3 runs 16 residues. Germline CDR1 is SEHNR and CDR2 is FQNEAQ (reference sequence). With V trimmed by 4 bases and J by 3 bases, 8 bases remained unmatched. The data are from a study of shared clonotypes between healthy human individuals. About the research overall: Plates per donor: three CD4 naive, three CD4 memory, two CD8 naive, one CD8 memory.

Profiled with immunoSEQ multiplex PCR; TCRdb holds only in-frame clones, not every one. In the table there are millions of clones, around 90% of which are singletons. The sequenced material came from naive CD4+ T cells sorted from blood. Documented subset: CD45RA+ positively selected. The chain has TRBV7-9 and TRBJ2-3; 9 nucleotides line up with TRBD1. This receptor was obtained from a man between 18 and 29 years old in good health. This chain's CDR3 is CASSSRTGEITDTQYF. Here the CDR3 DNA reads TGTGCCAGCAGCTCTCGGACAGGGGAGATTACAGATACGCAGTATTTT.